The sequence of this T cell receptor beta chain was determined in a study of CD8+CD57+ T cells in acquired aplastic anemia. Overall study: DNA recovered from sorted CD4+ and CD8+ cells had a mean of around 3.2 ug. Findings of the study overall: Patients and controls shared some 30 CD8+ CDR3 sequences, highly expressed in patients.

For this clonotype: The antigen remains unidentified.

TCR beta VDJ and CDR3 profiles were obtained from a genomic DNA template. Each CDR3 protein is one row after TCRdb ran MiXCR on the reads. This sample has 150,000 to 200,000 distinct CDR3 sequences, with approximately 48% found just once. Germline V gives CDR1 SNHLY, CDR2 FYNNEI. CDR3 size: 16 residues. J was trimmed by 4 bases and V by 2 bases; bases with no gene match: 9. Sequencing was done on patients that had shown CD8+CD57+ cell expansion by flow cytometry. The TCR sequence derives from a human donor with aplastic anemia. What was sequenced was sorted CD4+, CD8+, or CD8+CD57+ T cells (not recorded which) from PBMCs. The rearrangement links TRBV2 to TRBJ2-7, with 9 bases that match TRBD2. In DNA form, the CDR3 reads TGTGCCAGCAGTGAAAGTGTTGGGCTAGCGGGATACGAGCAGTACTTC. This encodes CASSESVGLAGYEQYF. The full variable domain, with the rest looked up from reference TRBV2 and TRBJ2-7, is EPEVTQTPSHQVTQMGQEVILRCVPISNHLYFYWYRQILGQKVEFLVSFYNNEISEKSEIFDDQFSVERPDGSNFTLKIRSTKLEDSAMYFCASSESVGLAGYEQYFGPGTRLTVT.